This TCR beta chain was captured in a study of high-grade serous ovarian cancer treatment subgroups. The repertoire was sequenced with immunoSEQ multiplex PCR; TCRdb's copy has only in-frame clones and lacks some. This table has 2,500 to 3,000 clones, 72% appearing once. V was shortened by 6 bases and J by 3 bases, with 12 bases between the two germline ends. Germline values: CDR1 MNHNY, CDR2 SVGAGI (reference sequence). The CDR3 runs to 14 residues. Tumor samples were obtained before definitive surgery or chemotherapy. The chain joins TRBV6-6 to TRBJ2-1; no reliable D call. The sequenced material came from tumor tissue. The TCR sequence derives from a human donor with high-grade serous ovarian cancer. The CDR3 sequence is CASRHDGNYNEQFF. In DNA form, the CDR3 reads TGTGCCAGCAGGCATGATGGGAACTACAATGAGCAGTTCTTC.